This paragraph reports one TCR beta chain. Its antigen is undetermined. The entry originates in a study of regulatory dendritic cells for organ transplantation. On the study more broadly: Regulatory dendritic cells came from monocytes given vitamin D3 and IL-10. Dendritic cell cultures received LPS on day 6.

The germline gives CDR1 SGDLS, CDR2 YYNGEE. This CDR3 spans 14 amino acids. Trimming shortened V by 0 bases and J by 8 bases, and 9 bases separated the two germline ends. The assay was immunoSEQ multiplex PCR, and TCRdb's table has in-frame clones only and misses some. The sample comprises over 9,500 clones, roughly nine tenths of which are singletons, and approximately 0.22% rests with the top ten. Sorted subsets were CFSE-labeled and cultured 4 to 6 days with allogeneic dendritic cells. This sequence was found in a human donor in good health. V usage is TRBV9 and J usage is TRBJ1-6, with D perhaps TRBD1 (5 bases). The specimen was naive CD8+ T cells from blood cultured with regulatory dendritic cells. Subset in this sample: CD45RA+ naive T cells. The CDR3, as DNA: TGTGCCAGCAGCGTAGCCCAGGGAGATTCACCCCTCCACTTT. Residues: CASSVAQGDSPLHF.